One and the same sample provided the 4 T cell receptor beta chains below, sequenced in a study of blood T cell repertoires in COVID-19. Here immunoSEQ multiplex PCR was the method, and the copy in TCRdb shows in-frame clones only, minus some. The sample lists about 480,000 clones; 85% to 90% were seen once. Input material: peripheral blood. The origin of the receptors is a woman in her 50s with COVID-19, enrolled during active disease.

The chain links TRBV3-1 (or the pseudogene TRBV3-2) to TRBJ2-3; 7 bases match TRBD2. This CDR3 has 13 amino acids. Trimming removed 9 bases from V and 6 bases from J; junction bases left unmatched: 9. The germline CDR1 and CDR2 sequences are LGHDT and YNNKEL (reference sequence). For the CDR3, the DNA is TGTGCCAGTACGTCGCGGGGGTTGGATACGCAGTATTTT. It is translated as CASTSRGLDTQYF.

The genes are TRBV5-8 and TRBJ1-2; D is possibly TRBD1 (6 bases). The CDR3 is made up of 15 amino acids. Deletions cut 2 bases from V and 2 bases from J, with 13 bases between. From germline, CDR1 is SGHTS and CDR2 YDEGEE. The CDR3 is CASSFYNRVNYGYTF. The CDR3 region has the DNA TGTGCCAGCAGCTTTTATAACAGGGTAAACTATGGCTACACCTTC.

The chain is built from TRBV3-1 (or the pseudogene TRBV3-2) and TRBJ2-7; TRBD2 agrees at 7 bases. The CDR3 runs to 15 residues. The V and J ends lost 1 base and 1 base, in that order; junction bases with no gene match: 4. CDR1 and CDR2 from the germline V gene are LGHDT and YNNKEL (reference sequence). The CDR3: CASSQAAGVSYEQYF. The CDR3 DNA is TGTGCCAGCAGCCAAGCGGCGGGGGTGTCCTACGAGCAGTACTTC.

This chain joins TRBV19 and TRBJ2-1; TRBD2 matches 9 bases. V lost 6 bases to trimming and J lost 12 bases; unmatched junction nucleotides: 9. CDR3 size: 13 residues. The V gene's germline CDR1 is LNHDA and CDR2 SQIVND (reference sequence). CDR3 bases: TGTGCCAGTAGCTGGACTAGCGAGTTTGCGCAGTTCTTC. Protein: CASSWTSEFAQFF.